This is a list of T cell receptor beta chains from one sample in a study of cytomegalovirus exposure and HLA in healthy donors. Produced via immunoSEQ multiplex PCR; TCRdb's table is partial and in-frame only. The data contain over 150,000 clones, around three quarters of them seen just once; the ten biggest clones take up around 2.3%. Sequenced: PBMCs. These receptors all come from a man in his forties or fifties in good health and CMV-seropositive. The CDR3 runs from the conserved cysteine through the conserved F or W. Each record gives: D gene, V gene, J gene, clone size, CDR3 DNA, CDR3 protein. The D gene is left open where the match is weak. Expanded clones get a size class; other rows say once, few or many, or leave the size out.

D gene: NA
V gene: TRBV18
J gene: TRBJ2-7
clone size: NA
CDR3 DNA: TGTGCCAGCTCACCACCGGGAGTTCACGAGCAGTACTTC
CDR3 protein: CASSPPGVHEQYF

D gene: TRBD1
V gene: TRBV6-1
J gene: TRBJ1-1
clone size: NA
CDR3 DNA: TGTGCCGGCAGTGGGACAGGGAGGATCACTGAAGCTTTCTTT
CDR3 protein: CAGSGTGRITEAFF

D gene: NA
V gene: TRBV2
J gene: TRBJ1-6
clone size: NA
CDR3 DNA: TGCGCCATCAAAGGGGTGGAGGACAGTAATTCACCCCTCCACTTT
CDR3 protein: CAIKGVEDSNSPLHF

D gene: TRBD2
V gene: TRBV15
J gene: TRBJ2-7
clone size: NA
CDR3 DNA: TGTGCCACCAGCACAAAATCGGGACTAGGGGAGCAGTACTTC
CDR3 protein: CATSTKSGLGEQYF

D gene: TRBD1
V gene: TRBV30
J gene: TRBJ1-5
clone size: NA
CDR3 DNA: TGTGCCTGGGGGGACAGGGGAGGTCAGCCCCAGCATTTT
CDR3 protein: CAWGDRGGQPQHF

D gene: TRBD1
V gene: TRBV28
J gene: TRBJ1-5
clone size: NA
CDR3 DNA: TGTGCCAGCAGTCCCCGGACAGGCGGATCCCAGCCCCAGCATTTT
CDR3 protein: CASSPRTGGSQPQHF

D gene: TRBD2
V gene: TRBV7-7
J gene: TRBJ2-5
clone size: NA
CDR3 DNA: TGTGCCAGCAGCTTATCTAGCGGGGGATATGCGGAGACCCAGTACTTC
CDR3 protein: CASSLSSGGYAETQYF

D gene: NA
V gene: TRBV10-1
J gene: TRBJ2-5
clone size: NA
CDR3 DNA: TGCGCCAGCAGCAGACAATTGCAAGAGACCCAGTACTTC
CDR3 protein: CASSRQLQETQYF

D gene: TRBD1
V gene: TRBV30
J gene: TRBJ2-4
clone size: NA
CDR3 DNA: TGTGCCTGGAGTGTATTCCCTAGGACAGGGGAAGCCAAAAACATTCAGTACTTC
CDR3 protein: CAWSVFPRTGEAKNIQYF

D gene: NA
V gene: TRBV18
J gene: TRBJ2-2
clone size: NA
CDR3 DNA: TGTGCCAGCTCACCGCCTGCAGGATACACCGGGGAGCTGTTTTTT
CDR3 protein: CASSPPAGYTGELFF

D gene: NA
V gene: TRBV6-6
J gene: TRBJ2-7
clone size: few
CDR3 DNA: TGTGCCAGCTCGAGGGAACCCTACGAGCAGTACTTC
CDR3 protein: CASSREPYEQYF

D gene: NA
V gene: TRBV6-5
J gene: TRBJ2-7
clone size: NA
CDR3 DNA: TGTGCCAGCATGGGGGCGCCTGGCGAGCAGTACTTC
CDR3 protein: CASMGAPGEQYF

D gene: NA
V gene: TRBV9
J gene: TRBJ2-1
clone size: NA
CDR3 DNA: TGTGCCAGCAGCGTAGGTATAGGGAGCTCCTACAATGAGCAGTTCTTC
CDR3 protein: CASSVGIGSSYNEQFF

D gene: NA
V gene: TRBV5-1
J gene: TRBJ2-7
clone size: NA
CDR3 DNA: TGCGCCAGCAGCAACTATCGGGACACCAGCTTC
CDR3 protein: CASSNYRDTSF

D gene: NA
V gene: TRBV7-3
J gene: TRBJ2-3
clone size: few
CDR3 DNA: TGTGCCAGCAGCCTGAGGCGGGGTTACACAGATACGCAGTATTTT
CDR3 protein: CASSLRRGYTDTQYF

D gene: TRBD1
V gene: TRBV28
J gene: TRBJ2-7
clone size: few
CDR3 DNA: TGTGCCACCCAGGGACAGGGGAGGTACGAGCAGTACTTC
CDR3 protein: CATQGQGRYEQYF

D gene: NA
V gene: TRBV19
J gene: TRBJ1-2
clone size: NA
CDR3 DNA: TGTGCCAGTAGACAGACAGTGAACTATGGCTACACCTTC
CDR3 protein: CASRQTVNYGYTF

D gene: TRBD1
V gene: TRBV7-2
J gene: TRBJ2-7
clone size: NA
CDR3 DNA: TGTGCCAGCAGCCCCCAGGGACAGGGGTTCGCGTACTTC
CDR3 protein: CASSPQGQGFAYF

D gene: TRBD1
V gene: TRBV4-1
J gene: TRBJ1-5
clone size: few
CDR3 DNA: TGTGCCAGCAGCCTTTCCGACAGGGGGCGGAATCAGCCCCAGCATTTT
CDR3 protein: CASSLSDRGRNQPQHF

D gene: TRBD2
V gene: TRBV9
J gene: TRBJ2-5
clone size: NA
CDR3 DNA: TGTGCCAGCAGCGTAAGTGGCCAGCGGGGGATGACCCAGTACTTC
CDR3 protein: CASSVSGQRGMTQYF

D gene: NA
V gene: TRBV11-1
J gene: TRBJ2-7
clone size: NA
CDR3 DNA: TGTGCCAGCAGCCTGACAGCCTACGAGCAGTACTTC
CDR3 protein: CASSLTAYEQYF

D gene: TRBD2
V gene: TRBV4-1
J gene: TRBJ2-1
clone size: NA
CDR3 DNA: TGCGCCAGCAGCCAAGGAGCGGGGTTTTCCTACAATGAGCAGTTCTTC
CDR3 protein: CASSQGAGFSYNEQFF

D gene: NA
V gene: TRBV29-1
J gene: TRBJ2-7
clone size: few
CDR3 DNA: TGCAGCGTTGATGGGCAGGGGTTTTACGAGCAGTACTTC
CDR3 protein: CSVDGQGFYEQYF

D gene: NA
V gene: TRBV10-2
J gene: TRBJ1-1
clone size: NA
CDR3 DNA: TGCGCCAGCAGTGAGTCCCAGGGCGGCACTGAAGCTTTCTTT
CDR3 protein: CASSESQGGTEAFF

D gene: TRBD1
V gene: TRBV27
J gene: TRBJ2-1
clone size: NA
CDR3 DNA: TGTGCCAGCAGTTTAGGCGGCAGGGGGAAGGATGAGCAGTTCTTC
CDR3 protein: CASSLGGRGKDEQFF

D gene: TRBD1
V gene: TRBV27
J gene: TRBJ1-6
clone size: NA
CDR3 DNA: TGTGCCAGCAGTGGACAGGGTCTTAATTCACCCCTCCACTTT
CDR3 protein: CASSGQGLNSPLHF

D gene: NA
V gene: TRBV11-2
J gene: TRBJ2-7
clone size: NA
CDR3 DNA: TGTGCCAGCAGCCCCCTGTCGAGAAAGAGCTCCTACGAGCAGTACTTC
CDR3 protein: CASSPLSRKSSYEQYF

D gene: TRBD1
V gene: TRBV10-3
J gene: TRBJ2-7
clone size: NA
CDR3 DNA: TGTGCCATCTCGGGACAGGGGTTCTACGAGCAGTACTTC
CDR3 protein: CAISGQGFYEQYF

D gene: NA
V gene: TRBV30
J gene: TRBJ1-1
clone size: NA
CDR3 DNA: TGTGCCTGGAGTGTATCGCGGGGGCGAGCTTTCTTT
CDR3 protein: CAWSVSRGRAFF

D gene: NA
V gene: TRBV19
J gene: TRBJ1-6
clone size: few
CDR3 DNA: TGTGCCAGTAGTTTTGGTCGTAGTAGTGGTTCACCCCTCCACTTT
CDR3 protein: CASSFGRSSGSPLHF

D gene: NA
V gene: TRBV7-6
J gene: TRBJ1-2
clone size: many
CDR3 DNA: TGTGCCAGCAGCCCCACACGGGAGAGAGGCTACACCTTC
CDR3 protein: CASSPTRERGYTF

D gene: TRBD1
V gene: TRBV30
J gene: TRBJ1-3
clone size: NA
CDR3 DNA: TGTGCCTGGAGATCACGCGGGACAGCCCCTGGAAACACCATATATTTT
CDR3 protein: CAWRSRGTAPGNTIYF

D gene: NA
V gene: TRBV6-5
J gene: TRBJ2-7
clone size: NA
CDR3 DNA: TGTGCCAGCAGTTCGGGACTGGGCTACGAGCAGTACTTC
CDR3 protein: CASSSGLGYEQYF

D gene: NA
V gene: TRBV30
J gene: TRBJ1-5
clone size: once
CDR3 DNA: TGTGCCTGGAGTAGTTGGCCGGGGGGCAATCAGCCCCAGCATTTT
CDR3 protein: CAWSSWPGGNQPQHF

D gene: NA
V gene: TRBV11-2
J gene: TRBJ1-2
clone size: NA
CDR3 DNA: TGTGCCAGCAGCGCGCGGAACTATGGCTACACCTTC
CDR3 protein: CASSARNYGYTF

D gene: NA
V gene: TRBV14
J gene: TRBJ2-3
clone size: NA
CDR3 DNA: TGTGCCAGCAGCCAGAGGGCGGTACTCACAGATACGCAGTATTTT
CDR3 protein: CASSQRAVLTDTQYF

D gene: NA
V gene: TRBV5-5
J gene: TRBJ2-2
clone size: NA
CDR3 DNA: TGTGCCAGCAGCTCACAGGGTAATCCGAACACCGGGGAGCTGTTTTTT
CDR3 protein: CASSSQGNPNTGELFF

D gene: TRBD2
V gene: TRBV23-1
J gene: TRBJ2-5
clone size: NA
CDR3 DNA: TGCGCCAGCAGTCAATTCCCCCCCTTTAGACTAGCGGGAATGTACCAAGAGACCCAGTACTTC
CDR3 protein: CASSQFPPFRLAGMYQETQYF

D gene: TRBD2
V gene: TRBV5-1
J gene: TRBJ2-7
clone size: once
CDR3 DNA: TGCGCCAGCAGCTCAACTAGCGGGACGAGCTCCTACGAGCAGTACTTC
CDR3 protein: CASSSTSGTSSYEQYF

D gene: NA
V gene: TRBV19
J gene: TRBJ1-3
clone size: NA
CDR3 DNA: TGTGCCACCCGGGGGGACCGGAGCTCTGGAAACACCATATATTTT
CDR3 protein: CATRGDRSSGNTIYF

D gene: TRBD1
V gene: TRBV11-2
J gene: TRBJ1-1
clone size: NA
CDR3 DNA: TGTGCCAGCAGCCGTCAACAGGGGAATACTGAAGCTTTCTTT
CDR3 protein: CASSRQQGNTEAFF

D gene: NA
V gene: TRBV6-5
J gene: TRBJ2-7
clone size: NA
CDR3 DNA: TGTGCCAGCAGTGAAGCTCGGTACTTC
CDR3 protein: CASSEARYF

D gene: NA
V gene: TRBV28
J gene: TRBJ1-2
clone size: NA
CDR3 DNA: TGTGCCAGCAGGACAACAGGGACCTACTATGGCTACACCTTC
CDR3 protein: CASRTTGTYYGYTF

D gene: NA
V gene: TRBV11-1
J gene: TRBJ2-5
clone size: once
CDR3 DNA: TGTGCCAGCAGCCCACAGGGCGTCGCCGGTGAAGAGACCCAGTACTTC
CDR3 protein: CASSPQGVAGEETQYF

D gene: TRBD1
V gene: TRBV28
J gene: TRBJ1-4
clone size: NA
CDR3 DNA: TGTGCCAGCAGTGCGGACAGGTTTAATGAAAAACTGTTTTTT
CDR3 protein: CASSADRFNEKLFF

D gene: NA
V gene: TRBV9
J gene: TRBJ1-1
clone size: NA
CDR3 DNA: TGTGCCAGCAGCGTAGATCCGGGTTCGTCTGAAGCTTTCTTT
CDR3 protein: CASSVDPGSSEAFF

D gene: NA
V gene: TRBV5-1
J gene: TRBJ2-2
clone size: NA
CDR3 DNA: TGCGCCAGCAGCTTGGCCGATGGGGGGATTAGCGCCACACGGGGAACCGGGGAGCTGTTTTTT
CDR3 protein: CASSLADGGISATRGTGELFF

D gene: NA
V gene: TRBV9
J gene: TRBJ1-1
clone size: NA
CDR3 DNA: TGTGCCAGCAGCGACGCAGGGGCAGAGAACACTGAAGCTTTCTTT
CDR3 protein: CASSDAGAENTEAFF

D gene: TRBD2
V gene: TRBV2
J gene: TRBJ2-1
clone size: few
CDR3 DNA: TGTGCCAGCAGCGCCCCGGGGGGGCGGCAGTTCTTC
CDR3 protein: CASSAPGGRQFF

D gene: NA
V gene: TRBV6-1
J gene: TRBJ1-1
clone size: NA
CDR3 DNA: TGTGCCATCACCTCGGCAGGGCGGAACACTGAAGCTTTCTTT
CDR3 protein: CAITSAGRNTEAFF

D gene: NA
V gene: TRBV21-1
J gene: TRBJ2-7
clone size: NA
CDR3 DNA: TGTGCCAGCAGCGGCGGGACAGGGCTCTACGAGCAGTACTTC
CDR3 protein: CASSGGTGLYEQYF

D gene: TRBD1
V gene: TRBV5-8
J gene: TRBJ2-7
clone size: NA
CDR3 DNA: TGTGCCAGCAGCGAGACAGGGGGAGCGGCTTACGAGCAGTACTTC
CDR3 protein: CASSETGGAAYEQYF

D gene: TRBD1
V gene: TRBV7-7
J gene: TRBJ1-2
clone size: few
CDR3 DNA: TGTGCCAGCAGCCCTCGAATCCGGGACAGGGGGCGGTTTGGCTACACCTTC
CDR3 protein: CASSPRIRDRGRFGYTF